This TCR beta chain comes out of a study of blood T cells in healthy people across ages. V lost 4 bases and J 4 bases, leaving 20 bases between the germline ends. The CDR3 extends over 16 amino acids. From germline, CDR1 is DFQATT and CDR2 SNEGSKA (reference sequence). A second about 7 to 11 cycle PCR used barcoded and J-beta primers. Tags on each cDNA molecule came from a template-switch adaptor with 12 random nucleotides. MiXCR, run by TCRdb on the 5' RACE reads, gives a single entry per CDR3 protein. This table has approximately 730,000 distinct CDR3 sequences, 43% appearing once. General observations from the study: Per million T cells, TCR beta diversity dropped roughly linearly as age increased.

Remarks on this clonotype: Its specificity is unknown.

This TCR derives from an older woman in good health. This chain uses TRBV20-1 with TRBJ1-5; D is perhaps TRBD1 (6 bases). Sequenced: blood. CDR3 bases: TGCAGTGCTAAGACAGGCGGGGGGTGGGGGAATCAGCCCCAGCATTTT. It yields the protein CSAKTGGGWGNQPQHF.